This T cell receptor beta chain was documented in a study of cytomegalovirus exposure and HLA in healthy donors. Overall study context: One earlier analysis, a look at some 180 million T cells, found 100 million to 130 million unique TCR beta sequences. Study findings and constraints: Association with HLA alleles at 0.05 false discovery rate was found for approximately 18,000 TCR beta sequences in a later analysis. It has been reported that TCR beta sequences accurately predicted the HLA-A and HLA-B alleles of most subjects.

Germline CDR1 and CDR2: SGHDT and YYEEEE. Trimming removed 4 bases from V and 0 bases from J; junction bases left unmatched: 15. The CDR3 is 19 amino acids. Turning to this clone: What it binds is unknown.

PCR amplification relied on 60 Vbeta primers (plus 13 Jbeta primers). TCRdb's copy holds only in-frame clones and misses some; the assay was immunoSEQ multiplex PCR. The sample includes 200,000 or so clones. The sequenced sample was PBMCs. The chain combines TRBV5-6 with TRBJ2-1, with 8 bases identical to TRBD2. This TCR derives from a girl aged 2 to 9 in good health and CMV-seropositive. The CDR3 region has the DNA TGTGCCAGCAGCCCCTCCAACCCCTACCTAGCGGGCTCCTACAATGAGCAGTTCTTC. Amino acid sequence: CASSPSNPYLAGSYNEQFF.